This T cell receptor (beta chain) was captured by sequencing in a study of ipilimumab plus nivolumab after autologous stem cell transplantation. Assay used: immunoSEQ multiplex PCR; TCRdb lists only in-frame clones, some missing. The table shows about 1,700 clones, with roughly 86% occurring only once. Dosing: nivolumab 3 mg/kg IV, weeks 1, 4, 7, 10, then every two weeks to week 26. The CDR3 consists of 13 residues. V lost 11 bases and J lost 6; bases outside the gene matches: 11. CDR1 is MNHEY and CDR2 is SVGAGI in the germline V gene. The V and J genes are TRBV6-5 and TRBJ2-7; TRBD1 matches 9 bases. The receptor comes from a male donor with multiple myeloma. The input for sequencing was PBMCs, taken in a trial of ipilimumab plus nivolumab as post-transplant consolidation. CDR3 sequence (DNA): TGTGCCTGCAACAGGGGGCTGGATGGCGAGCAGTACTTC. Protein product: CACNRGLDGEQYF.